This T cell receptor (beta chain) comes out of a study of shared clonotypes between healthy human individuals. Study details: A donor's plate count was three for CD4 naive and three for CD4 memory; CD8 naive had two and CD8 memory one.

CD45RO negativity and positive selection for CCR7 defined naive CD8 cells, a population that excluded terminally differentiated effector memory CD45RA+ cells. As regards this clone: Its antigen is unidentified.

The DNA input per sorted-subset replicate PCR was approximately 210 ng, corresponding to 30,000 or so T cell genomes. Profiling relied on immunoSEQ multiplex PCR, and the TCRdb table lists in-frame clones only, not all of them. The repertoire has some 2,000,000 clones, over 85% of them found once; the top ten carry roughly 1%. The study, taken as a whole, reports: Only blood underwent sampling, and tissue repertoires likely differ.

The material sequenced was naive CD8+ T cells sorted from blood. The receptor's source is a man between 18 and 35 years old in good health.

The CDR3: CASREQGVYEQYF. CDR3 sequence (DNA): TGTGCCAGCAGGGAACAGGGGGTCTACGAGCAGTACTTC. The V call is TRBV27, the J call TRBJ2-7; 8 nucleotides match TRBD1. Per germline, CDR1 MNHEY and CDR2 SMNVEV (reference sequence). This CDR3 comprises 13 residues. The V and J ends lost 6 bases and 3 bases, in that order; junction bases with no gene match: 4.